The 11 T cell receptor beta chains listed next were all sequenced from one sample in a study of cytomegalovirus exposure and HLA in healthy donors. Use of 60 Vbeta and 13 Jbeta primers characterized the PCR. Here immunoSEQ multiplex PCR was the method, and the copy in TCRdb shows in-frame clones only, minus some. The sample lists under 90,000 clones, more than 60% occurring once. Specimen: PBMCs. The receptors were sampled from a man in his forties in good health and CMV-seronegative.

CDR3 sequence: CASSSYGGRNYEQYF. For the CDR3, the DNA is TGTGCCAGCAGTTCCTACGGCGGGAGAAACTACGAGCAGTACTTC. V usage is TRBV28 and J usage is TRBJ2-7; 7 nucleotides agree with TRBD2. The CDR3 is 15 residues long. Germline values: CDR1 MDHEN, CDR2 SYDVKM. Unmatched junction bases numbered 9, after V lost 4 bases and J lost 3 bases.

This clone came up once. The V call is TRBV4-1, the J call TRBJ2-5; D is possibly TRBD1 (6 bases). The CDR3 runs to 17 residues. Germline CDR1 is MGHRA and CDR2 is YSYEKL. V was cut by 4 bases and J by 1 base, with 19 bases left in between. Written as DNA, the CDR3 is TGCGCCAGCAGCCTTCCGTCCGGGACAACCAGCCAAGAGACCCAGTACTTC. This sequence encodes CASSLPSGTTSQETQYF.

The J gene is TRBJ2-1, the V gene TRBV7-3; 10 nucleotides match TRBD1. CDR1 is SGHTA and CDR2 is FQGTGA in the germline V gene. The length of the CDR3 is 14 residues. With 4 bases clipped from V and 7 bases from J, the junction kept 4 bases outside the gene matches. This chain's CDR3 is CASSSGQGFNEQFF. In DNA, the CDR3 is TGTGCCAGCAGCTCGGGACAGGGGTTTAATGAGCAGTTCTTC.

The chain carries TRBV6-5 and TRBJ2-7; D is perhaps TRBD2 (5 bases). The CDR3 extends over 16 amino acids. CDR1 is MNHEY, CDR2 SVGAGI, per germline. Trimming pared 2 bases from V and 2 bases from J, leaving 16 bases between. The CDR3 region has the DNA TGTGCCAGCAGTTACCCTGGACCGCCGGGGACCTACGAGCAGTACTTC. The encoded protein is CASSYPGPPGTYEQYF.

This chain uses TRBV7-3 with TRBJ2-5, with 8 bases identical to TRBD1. The CDR3 totals 15 residues. CDR1 is SGHTA, CDR2 FQGTGA, per germline. Trimming took 4 bases from V and 4 from J; bases not matched to a gene: 8. The CDR3 DNA sequence: TGTGCCAGCAGCTACTCCGGACAGGGAGGAGAGACCCAGTACTTC. Amino acid sequence: CASSYSGQGGETQYF.

The chain recombines TRBV27 with TRBJ1-5; D remains ambiguous. Germline loops: CDR1 MNHEY, CDR2 SMNVEV (reference sequence). The CDR3 sequence is 12 residues long. Trimming pared 3 bases from V and 5 bases from J, leaving 5 bases between. CDR3 nucleotides: TGTGCCAGCAGTTTCATTTATCAGCCCCAGCATTTT. Translated: CASSFIYQPQHF.

The chain uses TRBV7-2 and TRBJ1-2; 8 nucleotides line up with TRBD1. V lost 5 bases and J lost 7; bases outside the gene matches: 6. The CDR3 length is 13 residues. The V gene's germline CDR1 is SGHTA and CDR2 FQGNSA. Here the CDR3 DNA reads TGTGCCAGCAGCCCCGGGACAGGCTTTGGCTACACCTTC. Its protein is CASSPGTGFGYTF.

This clone was seen more than once but under ten times. This chain joins TRBV5-1 and TRBJ2-1; D call uncertain. V was shortened by 4 bases and J by 1 base, with 9 bases between the two germline ends. The CDR3 has 14 residues. Germline CDR1 is SGHRS and CDR2 is YFSETQ. CDR3 bases: TGCGCCAGCAGCCCGGTTCGGTCCTACAATGAGCAGTTCTTC. Translated: CASSPVRSYNEQFF.

With regard to this clone: The identical CDR3 is also encoded by other nucleotide sequences in the sample. The DNA for the CDR3 is TGTGCCAGCAGTCCACGCACCGGACTTTCAATTTACGAGCAGTACTTC. It codes for CASSPRTGLSIYEQYF. V usage is TRBV7-8 and J usage is TRBJ2-7; possibly TRBD2 for D (5 bases). The CDR3 sequence is 16 residues long. CDR1 SGHVS and CDR2 FQNEAQ come from the germline V gene. The V end lost 6 bases, the J end lost 4 bases, and 22 bases lay between the germline ends.

The count of this clone is one. CDR3 in amino acids: CASSWGQGLAGELFF. CDR3 DNA: TGCGCCAGCAGCTGGGGACAGGGCTTGGCCGGGGAGCTGTTTTTT. The J gene is TRBJ2-2, the V gene TRBV5-1, with 9 positions matching TRBD1. Germline V CDR1 and CDR2: SGHRS, YFSETQ. This CDR3 comprises 15 residues. The junction had 6 bases not matched to a gene; V was cut back by 3 bases and J by 6 bases.

The J gene is TRBJ2-5, the V gene TRBV19, with 9 nucleotides matching TRBD2. The CDR3 is made up of 15 amino acids. From germline, CDR1 is LNHDA and CDR2 SQIVND (reference sequence). The junction had 7 bases not matched to a gene; V was cut back by 3 bases and J by 5 bases. The CDR3 region is CASSMGGRAMETQYF. The CDR3 DNA follows: TGTGCCAGTAGTATGGGCGGGAGGGCCATGGAGACCCAGTACTTC.